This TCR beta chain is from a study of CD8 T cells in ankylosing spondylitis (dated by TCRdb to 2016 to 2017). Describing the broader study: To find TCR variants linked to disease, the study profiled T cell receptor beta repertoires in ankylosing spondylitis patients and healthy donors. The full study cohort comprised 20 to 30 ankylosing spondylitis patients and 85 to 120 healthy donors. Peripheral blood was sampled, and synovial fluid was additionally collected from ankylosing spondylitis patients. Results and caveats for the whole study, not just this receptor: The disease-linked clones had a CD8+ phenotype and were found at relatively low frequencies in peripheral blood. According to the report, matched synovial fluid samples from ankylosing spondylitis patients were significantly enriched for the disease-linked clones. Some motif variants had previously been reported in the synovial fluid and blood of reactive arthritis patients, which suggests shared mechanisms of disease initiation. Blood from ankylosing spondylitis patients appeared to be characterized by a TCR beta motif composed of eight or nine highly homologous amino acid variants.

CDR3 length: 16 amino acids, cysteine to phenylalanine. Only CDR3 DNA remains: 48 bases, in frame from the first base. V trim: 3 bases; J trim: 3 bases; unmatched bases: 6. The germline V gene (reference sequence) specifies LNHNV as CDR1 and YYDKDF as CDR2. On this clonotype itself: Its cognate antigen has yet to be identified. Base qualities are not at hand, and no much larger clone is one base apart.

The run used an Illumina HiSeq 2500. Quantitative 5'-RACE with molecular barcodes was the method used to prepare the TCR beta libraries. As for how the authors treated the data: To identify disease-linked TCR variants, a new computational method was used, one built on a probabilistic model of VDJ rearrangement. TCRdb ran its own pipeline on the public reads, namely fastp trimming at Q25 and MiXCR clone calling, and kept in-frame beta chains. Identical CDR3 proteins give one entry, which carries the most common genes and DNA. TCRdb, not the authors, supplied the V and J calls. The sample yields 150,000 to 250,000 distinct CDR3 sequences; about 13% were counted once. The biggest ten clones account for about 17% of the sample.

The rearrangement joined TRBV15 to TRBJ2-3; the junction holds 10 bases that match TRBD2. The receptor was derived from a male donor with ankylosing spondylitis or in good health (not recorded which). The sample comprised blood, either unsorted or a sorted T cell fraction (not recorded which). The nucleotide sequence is TGTGCCACCAGCAGGTCACTAGCGGGGAGGACAGATACGCAGTATTTT. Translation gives CATSRSLAGRTDTQYF.